These T cell receptor beta chains were read from a single sample in a study of blood T cell repertoires in COVID-19. Produced via immunoSEQ multiplex PCR; TCRdb's table is partial and in-frame only. The table includes more than 400,000 clones, 70% to 90% detected once. Sequenced input: peripheral blood. The receptors originated from a human donor in a cohort sampled during active COVID-19. Both conserved end residues are trimmed from each CDR3. The order of the fields is V gene, J gene, D gene, CDR3 protein. The D gene is left open where the match is weak.

V gene: TRBV5-1
J gene: TRBJ1-1
D gene: .
CDR3 protein: ASRGGEVGTEAF

V gene: TRBV4-2
J gene: TRBJ2-5
D gene: .
CDR3 protein: ASSQEPTSSWATQY

V gene: TRBV3-1/TRBV3-2
J gene: TRBJ2-7
D gene: TRBD1
CDR3 protein: ASGQGTSYEQY

V gene: TRBV18
J gene: TRBJ1-5
D gene: TRBD1
CDR3 protein: ASSPMQGAQPQH

V gene: TRBV30
J gene: TRBJ2-7
D gene: .
CDR3 protein: AWGLFFYEQY

V gene: TRBV18
J gene: TRBJ1-1
D gene: .
CDR3 protein: ASSPRQGANTEAF

V gene: TRBV9
J gene: TRBJ1-4
D gene: TRBD1
CDR3 protein: ASSAQQGAQEKLF

V gene: TRBV2
J gene: TRBJ2-7
D gene: TRBD2
CDR3 protein: ASSVLAGVEQY

V gene: TRBV21-1
J gene: TRBJ1-3
D gene: .
CDR3 protein: ASNRRDSSGNTIY

V gene: TRBV5-8
J gene: TRBJ2-1
D gene: .
CDR3 protein: ASSQTGVGEQF

V gene: TRBV30
J gene: TRBJ1-6
D gene: .
CDR3 protein: AWSEGQTLH

V gene: TRBV18
J gene: TRBJ2-2
D gene: TRBD1
CDR3 protein: ASSLGKPGGNTGELF

V gene: TRBV9
J gene: TRBJ1-1
D gene: TRBD1
CDR3 protein: ASSARDSGTEAF

V gene: TRBV30
J gene: TRBJ1-4
D gene: .
CDR3 protein: AWSVPTASNEKLF

V gene: TRBV3-1/TRBV3-2
J gene: TRBJ1-1
D gene: TRBD1
CDR3 protein: ASTPFRDSPTEAF

V gene: TRBV28
J gene: TRBJ1-2
D gene: TRBD1
CDR3 protein: ASSRDRVYGYT

V gene: TRBV7-3
J gene: TRBJ1-4
D gene: .
CDR3 protein: ASSPGLGGRLF

V gene: TRBV28
J gene: TRBJ2-5
D gene: TRBD1
CDR3 protein: ASSLPAQGGPGSEY

V gene: TRBV7-6
J gene: TRBJ2-2
D gene: TRBD2
CDR3 protein: ASSSSTRTSGTGGELF

V gene: TRBV28
J gene: TRBJ2-7
D gene: TRBD1
CDR3 protein: ASATRTGGTFPAFGAMSSYEQY

V gene: TRBV5-6
J gene: TRBJ2-1
D gene: TRBD2
CDR3 protein: ASSRTGLAEATGEQF

V gene: TRBV6-5
J gene: TRBJ2-7
D gene: .
CDR3 protein: ASGRALFGEQY

V gene: TRBV27
J gene: TRBJ2-2
D gene: TRBD2
CDR3 protein: ASSARGLIPGELF

V gene: TRBV11-2
J gene: TRBJ2-7
D gene: TRBD1
CDR3 protein: ASSLEGQASYERY